The present entry profiles one T cell receptor beta chain with its context. Its target is not known. This CDR3 has 14 amino acids. Germline assignment: CDR1 GTSNPN and CDR2 SVGIG (reference sequence). Trimming took off 2 bases at V and 1 base at J, with 10 bases between the two ends. Time point noted: blood 4 weeks post-SBRT, at nephrectomy. Sample treatment: 15 Gy SBRT to primary tumor, nephrectomy 4 weeks later. Nephrectomy followed 15 Gy stereotactic body radiation by 4 weeks. The patient's renal cell carcinoma had clear cell pathology. This entry belongs to a study of radiation and T cells in renal cell carcinoma. Clones were sequenced by immunoSEQ multiplex PCR, and TCRdb holds only the in-frame ones, with some missing. In the table there are 75,000 to 90,000 clones, 89% of which are singletons. General study results and limits: No pretreatment tumor biopsies were available for baseline clonotypes. From baseline, blood top tumor clonotypes peaked at 2 weeks post-radiation.

The chain carries TRBV30 and TRBJ2-3; a weak D match, TRBD2 (7 bases). The sample here was blood, taken from a patient whose treatment included radiotherapy and nephrectomy. The receptor was derived from a woman between 70 and 85 years old with renal cell carcinoma. The CDR3 coding sequence is TGTGCCTGGAGTCGGGGGGCCGGCACAGATACGCAGTATTTT. Amino acids: CAWSRGAGTDTQYF.